The entry that follows covers one TCR beta chain sequence. This sample is drawn from a study of cytomegalovirus exposure and HLA in healthy donors. Study-level background: From HLA-typed donors, an early data release held some 80 million unique TCRs.

Both 60 Vbeta primers and 13 Jbeta primers went into the PCR. The method was immunoSEQ multiplex PCR; TCRdb's version includes in-frame clones alone and lacks a portion of them. The data show roughly 160,000 clones, roughly 80% seen once. J lost 2 bases, V lost 2 bases, and 13 bases had no gene match. This CDR3 has 18 residues. Donors showed nominal health when sampled, although they likely had unrecorded immune exposures. The sample consisted of PBMCs. The TCR was taken from a woman aged 45-65 years in good health and CMV-seronegative. This chain joins TRBV23-1 and TRBJ2-3; 7 nucleotides align to TRBD1. TRBV23-1 is labeled an ORF, and its function is uncertain. In nucleotides, the CDR3 is TGCGCCAGCAGTCAACGAGGGACAGTGAGTGTCCACACAGATACGCAGTATTTT. This sequence encodes CASSQRGTVSVHTDTQYF.